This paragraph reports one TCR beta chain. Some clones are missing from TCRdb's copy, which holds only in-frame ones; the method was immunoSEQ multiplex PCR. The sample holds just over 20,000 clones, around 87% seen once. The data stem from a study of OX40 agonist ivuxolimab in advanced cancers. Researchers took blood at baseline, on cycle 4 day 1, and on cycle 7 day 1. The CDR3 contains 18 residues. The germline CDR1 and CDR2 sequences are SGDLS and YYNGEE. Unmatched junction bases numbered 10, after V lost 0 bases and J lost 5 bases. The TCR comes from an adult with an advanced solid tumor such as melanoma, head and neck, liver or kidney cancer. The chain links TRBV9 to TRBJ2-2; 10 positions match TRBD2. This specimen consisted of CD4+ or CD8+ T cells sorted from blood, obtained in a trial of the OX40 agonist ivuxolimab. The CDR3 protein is CASSVEASGGFVTGELFF. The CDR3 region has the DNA TGTGCCAGCAGCGTAGAGGCTAGCGGGGGTTTCGTAACCGGGGAGCTGTTTTTT.